This TCR beta chain appears in the sequencing data of a study of T-cell reconstitution after alpha-beta-depleted transplantation in children (dated by TCRdb to about 2016). As for the study more broadly: Using TCR repertoire profiling, the study quantitatively followed how T-cell immune reconstitution unfolded in children after TCRalphabeta/CD19-depleted allogeneic hematopoietic cell transplantation.

Sequences DFQATT (CDR1) and SNEGSKA (CDR2) are obtained from the germline V gene (reference sequence). Trimming costs V 3 bases and J 3 bases, and their ends lie 8 bases apart. Spanning cysteine to phenylalanine, the CDR3 consists of 12 amino acids. The only DNA kept is the CDR3, 36 bases in frame from the first base. This clonotype was seen a few times. Its antigen has not been determined. Base qualities were left out, and no much larger clone turns up one base away. Library construction relied on PCR. TCRdb lists the instrument as Illumina HiSeq 2500. To normalize quantification of the TCRbeta repertoire, the TCR libraries were built with molecular barcoding that relied on unique molecular identifiers. TCRdb cleaned the public reads at Q25 with fastp, built clones with MiXCR and kept in-frame beta chains. Rows are unified per CDR3 protein, each entry keeping the most common DNA and genes. This sample has about 230,000 distinct CDR3 sequences in its table, and about 11% of those were observed once. The leading ten clones occupy around 3% of the sample.

This sequence originates from a human donor who donated a stem cell graft to a child with acute lymphoblastic leukemia. The chain is assembled from TRBV20-1 and TRBJ2-5, with the D gene not clear enough to name. The sequencing used PBMCs from the stem cell graft donor, collected from the stem cell graft. The nucleotide sequence reads TGCAGTGCTAGCCAAAGGGAAGAGACCCAGTACTTC. This sequence encodes CSASQREETQYF.